This T cell receptor beta chain was obtained from a study of metastatic and nonmetastatic thyroid tumors. CDR1 is DFQATT and CDR2 is SNEGSKA in the germline V gene (reference sequence). V lost 5 bases to trimming and J lost 5 bases; unmatched junction nucleotides: 10. The CDR3 totals 15 residues. No treatment of any kind had been given to any patient before thyroid surgery. TCRdb ran MiXCR on the PCR reads. Among 16,000 or so clones listed, roughly 26% were seen once. In its sample, this clone ranks as medium-sized. This clonotype originated in a male donor with papillary thyroid cancer or a benign thyroid nodule (not recorded which). Some clones in this sample may be carry-over from other donors' samples. The chain combines TRBV20-1 with TRBJ2-5; the match to TRBD2 covers 11 bases. Sequences were obtained from tumor tissue. CDR3 in amino acids: CSAFTSGGHRETQYF. CDR3 sequence (DNA): TGCAGTGCTTTTACTAGCGGGGGCCATAGGGAGACCCAGTACTTC.